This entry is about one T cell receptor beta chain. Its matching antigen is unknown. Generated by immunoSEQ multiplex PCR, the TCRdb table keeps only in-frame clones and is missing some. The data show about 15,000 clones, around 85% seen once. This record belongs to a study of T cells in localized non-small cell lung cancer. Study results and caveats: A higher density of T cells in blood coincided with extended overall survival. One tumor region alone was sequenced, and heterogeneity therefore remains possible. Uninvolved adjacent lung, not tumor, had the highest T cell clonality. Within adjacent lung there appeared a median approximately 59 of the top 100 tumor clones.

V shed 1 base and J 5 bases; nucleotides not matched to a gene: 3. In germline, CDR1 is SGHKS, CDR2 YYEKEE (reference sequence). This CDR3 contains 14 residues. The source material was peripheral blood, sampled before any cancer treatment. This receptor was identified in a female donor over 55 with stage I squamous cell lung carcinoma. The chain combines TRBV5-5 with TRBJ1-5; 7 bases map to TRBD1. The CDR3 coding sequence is TGTGCCAGCAGCTTGAGAACAGGGGATCAGCCCCAGCATTTT. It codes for CASSLRTGDQPQHF.